The next 28 T cell receptor beta chains were all read from a single sample in a study of Graves' ophthalmopathy and Graves' hyperthyroidism. The study amplified TCR beta CDR3 regions using RNA transcripts. Second-round multiplex PCR followed a first-round RT-PCR using HTBI primers. TCRdb passed the multiplex PCR reads through MiXCR, listing each CDR3 protein once. The sample shows 300,000 to 450,000 distinct CDR3 sequences, approximately 18% of them seen only once. Sample: peripheral blood. These receptors were collected from an adult woman with stable Graves' hyperthyroidism.

This clonotype occurred a few times. The chain uses TRBV6-2 or TRBV6-3 and TRBJ2-7, with TRBD2 matching over 13 bases. The CDR3 is 18 amino acids. With V trimmed by 2 bases and J by 0 bases, 7 bases remained unmatched. In germline, CDR1 is MNHEY, CDR2 SVGEGT. The DNA of the CDR3 is TGTGCCAGCAGTTACACTAGCGGGAGGGCCCTTTTCTCCTACGAGCAGTACTTC. Translating it yields CASSYTSGRALFSYEQYF.

The V call is TRBV28, the J call TRBJ2-7, with a weak D call TRBD1 (5 bases). Germline-derived CDR1 and CDR2 are MDHEN and SYDVKM. There are 11 residues in the CDR3. V was pared by 8 bases and J by 7 bases, with 12 bases between. The CDR3 reads CASGRQREQYF. As DNA, the CDR3 is TGTGCCAGCGGCAGACAGAGGGAGCAGTACTTC.

This rearrangement joins TRBV6-1 to TRBJ2-2; D might be TRBD1 (6 bases). Germline CDR1 is MNHNS and CDR2 is SASEGT. Trimming took off 1 base at V and 8 bases at J, with 11 bases between the two ends. This CDR3 region has 14 residues. CDR3 bases: TGTGCCAGCAGTGAAGTCAGGGGTGGAGGGGAGCTGTTTTTT. It encodes CASSEVRGGGELFF.

This clonotype was detected ten times or more. The V gene is TRBV29-1, the J gene TRBJ1-2, with D unclear. The CDR3 sequence is 15 residues long. Germline V gives CDR1 SQVTM, CDR2 ANQGSEA. The germline V and J ends were trimmed by 7 bases and 3 bases, with 21 bases remaining between them. In DNA, the CDR3 is TGCAGCGCAACCTCGACGACATTAGGTCACTATGGCTACACCTTC. Translation: CSATSTTLGHYGYTF.

This clonotype was detected ten times or more. This chain connects TRBV7-2 to TRBJ1-1; D unclear. The CDR3 has 13 amino acids. The germline gives CDR1 SGHTA, CDR2 FQGNSA. The V and J ends lost 1 base and 6 bases respectively, with 9 bases between them. As DNA, the CDR3 is TGTGCCAGCAGCTTAGGAAACCGGGCTGAAGCTTTCTTT. Amino acid sequence: CASSLGNRAEAFF.

This clonotype was seen many times. The gene calls are TRBV6-1 and TRBJ1-5, with no clear D. The V gene lost 2 bases and the J gene lost 7 bases, with 9 bases spanning the gap. The germline V gene has CDR1 MNHNS and CDR2 SASEGT. The CDR3 has 13 amino acids. CDR3 DNA: TGTGCCAGCAGTGAATTTATTGTCCAGCCCCAGCATTTT. It specifies CASSEFIVQPQHF.

The chain recombines TRBV20-1 with TRBJ2-7, with D uncertain. V was trimmed by 0 bases and J by 3 bases, leaving 9 bases between them. There are 13 residues in the CDR3. Germline V gene data show CDR1 as DFQATT and CDR2 as SNEGSKA (reference sequence). In nucleotides, the CDR3 is TGCAGTGCTAGAGATGTGGCCATCTACGAGCAGTACTTC. Its protein product is CSARDVAIYEQYF.

This clonotype came up many times. The rearrangement joins TRBV5-1 to TRBJ2-7; the D is unclear. In germline, CDR1 is SGHRS, CDR2 YFSETQ. V dropped 6 bases and J dropped 4 bases, with 11 bases sitting between them. This CDR3 is 12 amino acids long. The CDR3 loop reads CASTSSSYEQYF. CDR3 DNA: TGCGCCAGCACCTCATCCTCTTACGAGCAGTACTTC.

This clonotype appeared a few times. This chain joins TRBV11-1 and TRBJ2-3, with 7 positions matching TRBD2. V lost 5 bases, J lost 7 bases, and 12 bases stayed unmatched. This CDR3 region has 15 residues. Germline V CDR1 and CDR2: SGHAT, FQDESV (reference sequence). CDR3 sequence: CASSPSGGTGYTQYF. CDR3 nucleotide sequence: TGTGCCAGCAGCCCATCCGGGGGGACGGGCTATACGCAGTATTTT. Based on the CDR3 plus reference TRBV11-1 and TRBJ2-3, the full variable domain is EAEVAQSPRYKITEKSQAVAFWCDPISGHATLYWYRQILGQGPELLVQFQDESVVDDSQLPKDRFSAERLKGVDSTLKIQPAELGDSAMYLCASSPSGGTGYTQYFGPGTRLTVL.

This clonotype was detected many times. V and J are TRBV28 and TRBJ2-5, with 13 bases aligning to TRBD2. The CDR3 contains 16 residues. V was pared by 5 bases and J by 3 bases, with 6 bases of the junction left unmatched. The V gene's germline CDR1 is MDHEN and CDR2 SYDVKM. This CDR3 is CASSRGTSGVKETQYF. CDR3 DNA: TGTGCCAGCAGTCGGGGGACTAGCGGGGTAAAAGAGACCCAGTACTTC.

At least ten counts were recorded for this clonotype. The CDR3 DNA sequence: TGTGCCAGCAGCCCGGATACGGGTAGCAATCAGCCCCAGCATTTT. It is translated as CASSPDTGSNQPQHF. The chain combines TRBV27 with TRBJ1-5; no clear D gene. CDR1 MNHEY and CDR2 SMNVEV come from the germline V gene (reference sequence). The V end lost 6 bases, the J end lost 0 bases, and 12 bases lay between the germline ends. The CDR3 runs 15 residues.

There are a few counts of this clonotype. V and J are TRBV6-1 and TRBJ2-3; 11 positions match TRBD2. The CDR3 totals 14 residues. V was clipped by 6 bases and J by 4 bases; unmatched bases: 3. CDR1 and CDR2 from the germline V gene are MNHNS and SASEGT. CDR3 region: CASSASGRPDTQYF. As DNA, the CDR3 is TGTGCCAGCAGCGCTAGCGGGAGGCCAGATACGCAGTATTTT.

At least ten counts were recorded for this clonotype. The chain combines TRBV19 with TRBJ1-1; D might be TRBD1 (6 bases). Trimming removed 3 bases at V and 5 bases at J, with 19 bases between. CDR1 and CDR2 (germline): LNHDA, SQIVND (reference sequence). The CDR3 extends over 16 amino acids. The CDR3 sequence: CASSIGLGGWGTEAFF. The CDR3 DNA is TGTGCCAGTAGTATCGGCTTGGGGGGCTGGGGTACTGAAGCTTTCTTT.

This clonotype was counted at least ten times. The rearrangement links TRBV2 to TRBJ1-5; a possible D gene is TRBD1 (5 bases). Germline V lookup: CDR1 SNHLY, CDR2 FYNNEI. Deletions cut 2 bases from V and 7 bases from J, with 15 bases between. CDR3 length: 15 residues. The CDR3 DNA reads as TGTGCCAGCAGTGAACTTTTAGGGGACCTCCAGCCCCAGCATTTT. It encodes CASSELLGDLQPQHF.

This clonotype turned up a few times. This chain uses TRBV7-9 with TRBJ2-7, with 9 bases aligning to TRBD2. The germline gives CDR1 SEHNR, CDR2 FQNEAQ (reference sequence). This CDR3 has 15 residues. V trimming: 2 bases; J trimming: 2 bases; junction bases outside the gene matches: 4. The CDR3, as DNA: TGTGCCAGCAGCTTAAGGCGGGAGGGCCCCTACGAGCAGTACTTC. This gives the protein CASSLRREGPYEQYF.

This rearrangement joins TRBV10-3 to TRBJ1-2; possibly TRBD1 for D (5 bases). CDR1 ENHRY and CDR2 SYGVKD come from the germline V gene. This CDR3 region has 14 residues. Trimming removed 7 bases from V and 4 bases from J, with 16 bases in between. The CDR3 sequence: CAIKLGTDSYGYTF. The CDR3, as DNA: TGTGCCATCAAGCTAGGGACGGATTCCTATGGCTACACCTTC.

This clonotype occurred a few times. This clone may be a read error of a much larger clone one base away. The chain uses TRBV28 and TRBJ2-2, with 9 bases lining up with TRBD2. The ends lost 4 bases at V and 4 bases at J; junction bases unmatched: 4. The CDR3 length is 15 residues. The germline V gene has CDR1 MDHEN and CDR2 SYDVKM. CDR3 residues: CASSSGGGVTGELFF. In DNA form, the CDR3 reads TGTGCCAGCAGTTCCGGCGGGGGGGTCACCGGGGAGCTGTTTTTT.

This clonotype was counted many times. The genes are TRBV6-2 or TRBV6-3 and TRBJ1-2; D is uncertain. The V end was cut by 6 bases, the J end by 4 bases, with 12 bases between. This CDR3 is built from 13 residues. Germline CDR1 is MNHEY and CDR2 is SVGEGT. The CDR3 spells CASSEQQFYGYTF. In DNA, the CDR3 is TGTGCCAGCAGCGAACAGCAGTTCTATGGCTACACCTTC.

Many counts were recorded for this clonotype. The chain joins TRBV28 to TRBJ2-7; no clear D gene. The germline V gene has CDR1 MDHEN and CDR2 SYDVKM. V was shortened by 6 bases and J by 2 bases, with 14 bases between the two germline ends. The CDR3 runs to 14 residues. CDR3 protein: CASSRPNTPYEQYF. The CDR3 region has the DNA TGTGCCAGCAGCCGACCGAACACGCCCTACGAGCAGTACTTC.

The sample holds one count of this clonotype. CDR3 bases: TGTGCCTCCGAGGGGGGGGGGCCCCAGCATTTT. Protein product: CASEGGGPQHF. J is TRBJ1-5 and V is TRBV6-1; weak D call: TRBD1 (6 bases). CDR3 size: 11 residues. V was pared by 11 bases and J by 9 bases, with 14 bases between. CDR1 is MNHNS and CDR2 is SASEGT in the germline V gene.

Comment on this clonotype: Possible read error: a much larger clone is one base away. Since the CDR3 does not end with the conserved phenylalanine or tryptophan, this likely comes from a read error. V is TRBV11-2 and J is TRBJ2-7; D ambiguous. Germline V gene sequence: CDR1 SGHAT, CDR2 FQNNGV. The CDR3 totals 18 residues. Trimming pared 5 bases from V and 0 bases from J, leaving 23 bases between. CDR3 amino acids: CASSARKYVASSSYEQYL. The CDR3 coding sequence is TGTGCCAGCAGCGCGCGCAAGTACGTGGCTTCTAGCTCCTACGAGCAGTACTTG.

Of note for this clonotype: This may be a read error, as it is one base from a much larger clone. This chain joins TRBV6-1 and TRBJ1-1; D gene uncertain. Germline lookup yields CDR1 MNHNS and CDR2 SASEGT. Between the trimmed V and J ends, which lost 5 bases and 1 base, there was a span of 8 bases. This CDR3 is 13 amino acids long. The CDR3 reads CASSPFTNTEAFF. The CDR3 nucleotides are TGTGCCAGCAGTCCCTTTACGAACACTGAAGCTTTCTTT.

The table lists this clonotype with many counts. As DNA, the CDR3 is TGTGCCAGCAGTTTAAGAACACGGACGGACCCAGGCTACACCTTC. Its translation is CASSLRTRTDPGYTF. This rearrangement joins TRBV28 to TRBJ1-2; no definite D call. Germline V gives CDR1 MDHEN, CDR2 SYDVKM. The CDR3 has 15 residues. V lost 2 bases and J lost 8, with 18 bases in between.

This clonotype was recorded a few times. This may stem from a read error, because a much larger clone lies one nucleotide away. The CDR3 here is CATCREGRAEQHF. The CDR3 DNA sequence: TGTGCCACCTGTCGGGAGGGACGGGCCGAGCAGCACTTC. The V and J genes are TRBV10-3 and TRBJ2-7; 8 positions agree with TRBD2. The CDR3 consists of 13 residues. Looked up from germline, CDR1 is ENHRY and CDR2 is SYGVKD.

The chain uses TRBV4-1 and TRBJ2-7, with D possibly TRBD2 on 6 matching bases. The CDR3 is 15 residues long. Germline V CDR1 and CDR2: MGHRA, YSYEKL. V dropped 5 bases and J dropped 2 bases, with 16 bases sitting between them. The CDR3: CASSSRDSETYEQYF. CDR3 DNA: TGCGCCAGCAGCTCCCGGGACTCCGAAACCTACGAGCAGTACTTC.

This clonotype was observed many times. The V and J genes are TRBV6-2 or TRBV6-3 and TRBJ1-2; D not resolved. CDR3 length: 13 residues. Germline CDR1 reads MNHEY; CDR2 reads SVGEGT. The V end was cut by 6 bases, the J end by 2 bases, with 10 bases between. CDR3: CASRESLNYGYTF. The DNA of the CDR3 is TGTGCCAGCAGGGAGTCTTTAAACTATGGCTACACCTTC.

The J gene is TRBJ1-3, the V gene TRBV3-1; no definite D call. This CDR3 is 16 amino acids long. Trimming removed 4 bases from V and 2 bases from J, with 15 bases in between. Germline CDR1 reads LGHDT; CDR2 reads YNNKEL (reference sequence). CDR3 in amino acids: CASSPYNQVAGNTIYF. The CDR3 DNA reads as TGTGCCAGCAGCCCCTACAATCAGGTAGCTGGAAACACCATATATTTT.

The chain combines TRBV18 with TRBJ2-7; tentatively, D is TRBD1 (5 bases). The CDR3 length is 16 residues. V was clipped by 5 bases and J by 2 bases, with 19 bases between them. The V gene's germline CDR1 is KGHSH and CDR2 LQKENI. CDR3 loop: CASSTIARDSPYEQYF. CDR3 nucleotide sequence: TGTGCCAGCTCAACGATCGCTCGAGACAGTCCCTACGAGCAGTACTTC.